The 29 T cell receptor beta chains below all came from one sample that was sequenced in a study of cytomegalovirus exposure and HLA in healthy donors. PCR was performed using 60 Vbeta and 13 Jbeta primers. Using immunoSEQ multiplex PCR, the repertoire was profiled, and TCRdb retains in-frame clones only, with some absent. Here the sample spans some 170,000 clones, roughly 80% being singletons. Material for sequencing was PBMCs. Every receptor here comes from a woman younger than 35 in good health and CMV-seropositive.

The chain couples TRBV10-3 to TRBJ2-1, with a possible D match to TRBD2 (6 bases). This CDR3 has 15 residues. Trimming removed 9 bases from V and 4 bases from J, with 19 bases in between. The germline gives CDR1 ENHRY, CDR2 SYGVKD. CDR3 loop: CAIELGDAGYNEQFF. In DNA, the CDR3 is TGTGCCATAGAGCTAGGGGATGCGGGGTACAATGAGCAGTTCTTC.

The chain joins TRBV5-1 to TRBJ2-2; 9 nucleotides align to TRBD1. Germline V CDR1 and CDR2: SGHRS, YFSETQ. The CDR3 runs to 16 residues. The ends lost 6 bases at V and 6 bases at J; junction bases unmatched: 12. CDR3 in amino acids: CASKGNSWTGAGELFF. CDR3 coding DNA: TGCGCCAGCAAGGGTAATTCCTGGACAGGGGCCGGGGAGCTGTTTTTT.

This chain connects TRBV27 to TRBJ2-1; 13 nucleotides line up with TRBD2. With 8 bases clipped from V and 7 bases from J, the junction kept 2 bases outside the gene matches. The V gene's germline CDR1 is MNHEY and CDR2 SMNVEV (reference sequence). CDR3 length: 13 residues. The CDR3 reads CASRLAGGNEQFF. In nucleotides, the CDR3 is TGTGCCAGCCGACTAGCGGGGGGTAATGAGCAGTTCTTC.

J is TRBJ2-1 and V is TRBV7-6; TRBD2 might be the D (6 bases). CDR3 length: 14 residues. Trimming removed 5 bases from V and 1 base from J, with 9 bases in between. Germline CDR1 SGHVS, CDR2 FNYEAQ. Here the CDR3 DNA reads TGTGCCAGCAGCCTCGCGGGGTCCTACAATGAGCAGTTCTTC. Translation gives CASSLAGSYNEQFF.

As regards this clone: Its ends do not fully match the called genes, so a read error is possible. V is TRBV15 and J is TRBJ1-3; a weak D match, TRBD1 (5 bases). The CDR3 loop spans 18 amino acids. CDR1 and CDR2 from the germline V gene are LNHNV and YYDKDF (reference sequence). For the CDR3, the DNA is TGTGCCACCAGCCGAGAGGTGTACAGACAGAATTCAGGAAACACCATATATTTT. Protein sequence: CATSREVYRQNSGNTIYF.

The rearrangement joins TRBV2 to TRBJ1-2, with 12 nucleotides matching TRBD1. The CDR3 consists of 15 residues. The V gene end was trimmed by 8 bases and the J gene end by 6 bases; junction bases not matched to a gene: 10. Germline assignment: CDR1 SNHLY and CDR2 FYNNEI. DNA of the CDR3: TGTGCCAGCCCCGGCCCAGGGACAGGGGGCAATGGCTACACCTTC. Amino acid sequence: CASPGPGTGGNGYTF.

The gene calls are TRBV14 and TRBJ2-1, with D unresolved. Between the trimmed V and J ends, which lost 4 bases and 7 bases, there was a span of 8 bases. Germline-derived CDR1 and CDR2 are SGHDN and FVKESK. The CDR3 is 12 residues long. The CDR3 reads CASSPGWNEQFF. CDR3 DNA sequence: TGTGCCAGCAGCCCCGGTTGGAATGAGCAGTTCTTC.

The genes are TRBV6-6 and TRBJ1-4; D is perhaps TRBD1 (5 bases). The CDR3 sequence is 16 residues long. CDR1 is MNHNY, CDR2 SVGAGI, per germline (reference sequence). V dropped 5 bases and J dropped 1 base, with 14 bases sitting between them. The CDR3 here is CASSLWGSETNEKLFF. Here the CDR3 DNA reads TGTGCCAGCAGTCTATGGGGCTCTGAAACTAATGAAAAACTGTTTTTT.

The chain has TRBV6-1 and TRBJ1-1, with a tentative D call TRBD1 (5 bases). There are 14 residues in the CDR3. Germline values: CDR1 MNHNS, CDR2 SASEGT. The V end was cut by 5 bases, the J end by 0 bases, with 10 bases between. CDR3 residues: CASSKGTVNTEAFF. The CDR3 DNA reads as TGTGCCAGCAGTAAAGGGACTGTGAACACTGAAGCTTTCTTT.

The chain combines TRBV6-1 with TRBJ1-2; 8 bases are a match to TRBD1. After removal of 1 base from V and 8 bases from J, the junction contained 9 bases not matched to a gene. Germline CDR1 and CDR2: MNHNS and SASEGT. The CDR3 runs 15 residues. In DNA, the CDR3 is TGTGCCAGCAGTGAAGGTACCCAGGGGGCTAGCGGCTACACCTTC. Its protein is CASSEGTQGASGYTF.

This chain joins TRBV30 and TRBJ2-1, with a possible D match to TRBD1 (6 bases). Germline V lookup: CDR1 GTSNPN, CDR2 SVGIG (reference sequence). The V and J ends lost 5 bases and 8 bases respectively, with 16 bases between them. The CDR3 spans 13 residues. The CDR3 is CAWCRQGSDEQFF. CDR3 nucleotide sequence: TGTGCCTGGTGTAGGCAGGGGTCGGATGAGCAGTTCTTC.

The chain carries TRBV5-1 and TRBJ2-7; possibly TRBD2 for D (6 bases). In germline, CDR1 is SGHRS, CDR2 YFSETQ. Between the trimmed V and J ends, which lost 4 bases and 0 bases, there was a span of 8 bases. This CDR3 spans 13 amino acids. The CDR3 DNA is TGCGCCAGCAGCCCCGGGGGCTCCTACGAGCAGTACTTC. It encodes CASSPGGSYEQYF.

The rearrangement uses TRBV10-3 and TRBJ2-3; 8 nucleotides line up with TRBD1. The CDR3 is 16 amino acids. The V and J ends lost 4 bases and 2 bases, in that order; junction bases with no gene match: 8. Germline lookup yields CDR1 ENHRY and CDR2 SYGVKD. In nucleotides, the CDR3 is TGTGCCATCAGTGGACCGCAGACAGGGGCCACAGATACGCAGTATTTT. Translating gives CAISGPQTGATDTQYF.

The chain has TRBV5-6 and TRBJ1-2, with TRBD1 identical over 9 bases. Germline CDR1 reads SGHDT; CDR2 reads YYEEEE. The CDR3 sequence is 14 residues long. With V trimmed by 4 bases and J by 3 bases, 4 bases remained unmatched. CDR3 residues: CASSLGQGHYGYTF. The CDR3 coding sequence is TGTGCCAGCAGCCTCGGACAGGGGCACTATGGCTACACCTTC.

This clone was recorded only once. The chain is built from TRBV9 and TRBJ2-3, with 12 bases fitting TRBD2. The CDR3 consists of 16 residues. Losses at the gene ends were 5 bases for V and 3 bases for J; bases not matched to a gene: 7. In germline, CDR1 is SGDLS, CDR2 YYNGEE. CDR3 nucleotides: TGTGCCAGCAGTAAACTAGCGGGGGGTAATACAGATACGCAGTATTTT. The encoded protein is CASSKLAGGNTDTQYF. The full variable domain, completed using reference TRBV9 and TRBJ2-3, is DSGVTQTPKHLITATGQRVTLRCSPRSGDLSVYWYQQSLDQGLQFLIQYYNGEERAKGNILERFSAQQFPDLHSELNLSSLELGDSALYFCASSKLAGGNTDTQYFGPGTRLTVL.

The V gene is TRBV5-1, the J gene TRBJ2-1, with 12 bases identical to TRBD2. This CDR3 contains 15 residues. V dropped 7 bases and J dropped 9; count of bases not matched to a gene: 11. Germline CDR1 and CDR2: SGHRS and YFSETQ. The CDR3 coding sequence is TGCGCCAGCGGTTCGACTAGCGGGGGTGGTAGTGAGCAGTTCTTC. This gives the protein CASGSTSGGGSEQFF.

This rearrangement joins TRBV28 to TRBJ1-5; D possibly corresponds to TRBD1 (6 bases). This CDR3 spans 16 amino acids. Trimming cost V 5 bases and J 1 base, with 15 bases left between them. Germline CDR1 and CDR2: MDHEN and SYDVKM. CDR3 nucleotides: TGTGCCAGCAGTGAACCGGGACACCGAAGCAATCAGCCCCAGCATTTT. It specifies CASSEPGHRSNQPQHF.

The chain is built from TRBV9 and TRBJ2-7; D is unresolved. Germline CDR1 is SGDLS and CDR2 is YYNGEE. Trimming cost V 4 bases and J 0 bases, with 5 bases left between them. The CDR3 totals 12 residues. CDR3 nucleotides: TGTGCCAGCAGCCCCCACTCCTACGAGCAGTACTTC. This codes for CASSPHSYEQYF.

J is TRBJ1-1 and V is TRBV20-1; 7 nucleotides line up with TRBD1. The CDR3 runs 11 residues. In germline, CDR1 is DFQATT, CDR2 SNEGSKA (reference sequence). The CDR3 is CRVTGSAEAFF. The CDR3 DNA reads as TGCAGGGTGACAGGGAGTGCTGAAGCTTTCTTT.

This clone was observed a single time. The J gene is TRBJ2-7, the V gene TRBV19; D may be TRBD1 (6 bases). Germline lookup yields CDR1 LNHDA and CDR2 SQIVND (reference sequence). Between the trimmed V and J ends, which lost 0 bases and 3 bases, there was a span of 9 bases. This CDR3 contains 14 residues. The CDR3 nucleotides are TGTGCCAGTAGTATAGATCCCAGGGGCTACGAGCAGTACTTC. Its translation: CASSIDPRGYEQYF.

V gene TRBV6-4 combines with J gene TRBJ2-1, with 10 positions matching TRBD1. The germline V gene has CDR1 MRHNA and CDR2 SNTAGT. This CDR3 spans 15 amino acids. After removal of 5 bases from V and 5 bases from J, the junction contained 6 bases not matched to a gene. The CDR3 sequence: CASSKGQGLNNEQFF. The CDR3 nucleotides read TGTGCCAGCAGTAAGGGACAGGGGCTGAACAATGAGCAGTTCTTC.

The J gene is TRBJ1-4, the V gene TRBV7-2; D unclear. This CDR3 has 12 amino acids. Germline values: CDR1 SGHTA, CDR2 FQGNSA. The ends were cut back, 0 bases at V and 13 bases at J, with 9 bases in the middle. CDR3 DNA sequence: TGTGCCAGCAGCTTAGCAACCGGTACACTGTTTTTT. Encoded protein: CASSLATGTLFF.

The chain uses TRBV27 and TRBJ2-7, with 11 nucleotides matching TRBD2. The CDR3 runs to 14 residues. Germline CDR1 reads MNHEY; CDR2 reads SMNVEV (reference sequence). V shed 6 bases and J 0 bases; nucleotides not matched to a gene: 1. CDR3 protein: CASSGTSGSYEQYF. The CDR3 region has the DNA TGTGCCAGCAGCGGGACTAGCGGCTCCTACGAGCAGTACTTC.

This chain uses TRBV5-6 with TRBJ2-7; D uncertain. CDR3 size: 13 residues. Trimming pared 2 bases from V and 1 base from J, leaving 7 bases between. Germline CDR1 is SGHDT and CDR2 is YYEEEE. The DNA of the CDR3 is TGTGCCAGCAGCTTCGGCAGGTCCTACGAGCAGTACTTC. It translates to CASSFGRSYEQYF.

The V call is TRBV10-3, the J call TRBJ1-6; TRBD1 matches at 10 bases. V was pared by 9 bases and J by 8 bases, with 4 bases of the junction left unmatched. The CDR3 runs to 13 residues. The V gene's germline CDR1 is ENHRY and CDR2 SYGVKD. In DNA form, the CDR3 reads TGTGCCATTGCCGGGACAGGGGATTCACCCCTCCACTTT. Encoded protein: CAIAGTGDSPLHF.

The chain couples TRBV6-6 to TRBJ2-1; 9 bases fit TRBD1. The J segment lost 2 bases and the V segment lost 0 bases, leaving 2 bases of the junction unmatched. Germline values: CDR1 MNHNY, CDR2 SVGAGI (reference sequence). The CDR3 length is 16 residues. CDR3 loop: CASSYSRQGAYNEQFF. Written as DNA, the CDR3 is TGTGCCAGCAGTTACTCGCGACAGGGGGCCTACAATGAGCAGTTCTTC.

The chain uses TRBV10-3 and TRBJ1-5, with D possibly being TRBD1 (6 bases). V was shortened by 6 bases and J by 5 bases, with 11 bases between the two germline ends. This CDR3 has 13 residues. CDR1 and CDR2 (germline): ENHRY, SYGVKD. DNA for the CDR3: TGTGCCATCAGGGCTGGACAGCATCAGCCCCAGCATTTT. This encodes CAIRAGQHQPQHF.

The V gene is TRBV6-1, the J gene TRBJ2-7; TRBD1 matches 9 bases. The J call may be mistaken, given a closer DNA end match to TRBJ2-5. CDR3 length: 14 residues. Germline CDR1 is MNHNS and CDR2 is SASEGT. The CDR3 region has the DNA TGTGCCAGTCTGCTTCCGGGACAGGGAGAGACCCAGTACTTC. Its protein is CASLLPGQGETQYF.

The chain carries TRBV6-1 and TRBJ1-4; weak D call: TRBD1 (5 bases). The V gene lost 3 bases and the J gene lost 5 bases, with 16 bases spanning the gap. The CDR3 consists of 16 residues. Germline V gene data show CDR1 as MNHNS and CDR2 as SASEGT. Written as DNA, the CDR3 is TGTGCCAGCAGTGAGAGGTACGGGGGGACGAATGAAAAACTGTTTTTT. As protein: CASSERYGGTNEKLFF.